This T cell receptor (beta chain) derives from a study of CD8 T cells in cerebrospinal fluid in Alzheimer's disease. Study-level points and caveats: Patients with mild cognitive impairment or Alzheimer's disease had a larger top CSF clone percentage than controls.

This clonotype is deemed medium-sized by its frequency. Its antigen remains unknown. Each CDR3 protein gets one entry in TCRdb, which reprocessed the 10x single-cell sequencing reads and gives no DNA. Here the sample table reports over a thousand distinct CDR3 sequences. What was sequenced was cerebrospinal fluid. This clonotype was sampled from a human donor in good health.

CDR3 amino acids: CASSLGQNYGYTF. J is TRBJ1-2 and V is TRBV7-3; the D gene TCRdb calls, TRBD1, cannot be checked with no DNA. The CDR3 is made up of 13 amino acids. Looked up from germline, CDR1 is SGHTA and CDR2 is FQGTGA.